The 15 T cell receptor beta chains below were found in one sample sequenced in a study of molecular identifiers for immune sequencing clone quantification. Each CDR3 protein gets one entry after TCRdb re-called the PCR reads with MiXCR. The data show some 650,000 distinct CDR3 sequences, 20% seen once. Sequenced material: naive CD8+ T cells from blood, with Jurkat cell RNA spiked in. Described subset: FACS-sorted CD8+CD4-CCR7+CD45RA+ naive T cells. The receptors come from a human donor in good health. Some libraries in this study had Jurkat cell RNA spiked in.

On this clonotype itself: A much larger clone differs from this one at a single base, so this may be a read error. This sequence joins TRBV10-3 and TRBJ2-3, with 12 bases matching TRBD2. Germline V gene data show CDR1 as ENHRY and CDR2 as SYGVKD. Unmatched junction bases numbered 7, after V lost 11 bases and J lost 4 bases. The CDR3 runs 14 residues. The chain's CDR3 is CALGLAGSSDTQYF. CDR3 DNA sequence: TGTGCCCTGGGACTAGCGGGTAGCTCAGATACGCAGTATTTT.

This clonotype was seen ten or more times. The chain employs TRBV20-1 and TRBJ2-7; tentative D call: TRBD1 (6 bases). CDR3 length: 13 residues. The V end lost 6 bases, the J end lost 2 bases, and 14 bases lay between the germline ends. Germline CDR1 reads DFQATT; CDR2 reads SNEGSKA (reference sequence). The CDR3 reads CSASGVGPYEQYF. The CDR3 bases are TGCAGTGCCTCAGGGGTGGGGCCCTACGAGCAGTACTTC.

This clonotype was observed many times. CDR3 protein: CSAKDSNPNPSTDTQYF. For the CDR3, the DNA is TGCAGTGCTAAGGATAGCAACCCTAATCCTAGCACAGATACGCAGTATTTT. The chain couples TRBV20-1 to TRBJ2-3; D not resolved. Trimming cost V 4 bases and J 0 bases, with 20 bases left between them. Germline V gene sequence: CDR1 DFQATT, CDR2 SNEGSKA (reference sequence). The CDR3 is 17 residues long.

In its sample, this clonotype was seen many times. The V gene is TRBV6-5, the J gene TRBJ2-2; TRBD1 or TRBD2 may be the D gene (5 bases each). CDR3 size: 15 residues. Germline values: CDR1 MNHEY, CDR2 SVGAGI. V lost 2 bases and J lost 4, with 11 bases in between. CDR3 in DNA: TGTGCCAGCAGTTACCGGCCAGGGAGCACCGGGGAGCTGTTTTTT. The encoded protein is CASSYRPGSTGELFF.

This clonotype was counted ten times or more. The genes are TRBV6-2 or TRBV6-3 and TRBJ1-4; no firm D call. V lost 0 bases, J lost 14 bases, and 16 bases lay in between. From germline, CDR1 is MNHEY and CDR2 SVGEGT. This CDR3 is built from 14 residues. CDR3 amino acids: CASSYSFGDWRLFF. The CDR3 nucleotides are TGTGCCAGCAGTTACTCATTCGGGGATTGGAGGCTGTTTTTT.

The chain's CDR3 is CASSPRDTNTGELFF. For the CDR3, the DNA is TGTGCCAGCAGCCCTCGGGACACCAACACCGGGGAGCTGTTTTTT. The chain has TRBV7-9 and TRBJ2-2; tentative D call: TRBD1 (6 bases). The germline V gene has CDR1 SEHNR and CDR2 FQNEAQ (reference sequence). CDR3 length: 15 residues. Trimming removed 5 bases from V and 2 bases from J, with 12 bases in between.

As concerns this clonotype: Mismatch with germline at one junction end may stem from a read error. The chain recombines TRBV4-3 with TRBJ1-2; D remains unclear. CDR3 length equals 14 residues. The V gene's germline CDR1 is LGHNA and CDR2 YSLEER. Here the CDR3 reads CASGQDPGGYGYTF. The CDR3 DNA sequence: TGCGCCAGCGGCCAAGATCCAGGAGGATATGGCTACACCTTC.

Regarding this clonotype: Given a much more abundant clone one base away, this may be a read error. The DNA of the CDR3 is TGCTGCGTTCGACTAGCGGGAGTGTGGGAGCAGTACTTC. Translating it yields CCVRLAGVWEQYF. The chain recombines TRBV29-1 with TRBJ2-7; 12 bases are a match to TRBD2. The CDR3 extends over 13 amino acids. CDR1 and CDR2 from the germline V gene are SQVTM and ANQGSEA.

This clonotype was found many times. CDR3 region: CASSFPGTLNTGELFF. CDR3 DNA sequence: TGTGCCAGCAGCTTTCCCGGGACCCTGAACACCGGGGAGCTGTTTTTT. V and J are TRBV7-6 and TRBJ2-2; the D gene could be TRBD1 or TRBD2 (5 bases each). Germline V gene data show CDR1 as SGHVS and CDR2 as FNYEAQ. Trimming pared 3 bases from V and 1 base from J, leaving 12 bases between. The CDR3 spans 16 residues.

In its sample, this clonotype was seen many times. The CDR3 nucleotides read TGCAGCGTTGAACAGGGGGCGAACACTGAAGCTTTCTTT. This translates into CSVEQGANTEAFF. The chain employs TRBV29-1 and TRBJ1-1; 8 bases match TRBD1. The V gene's germline CDR1 is SQVTM and CDR2 ANQGSEA. The CDR3 sequence is 13 residues long. V shed 2 bases, J shed 1 base, and the junction held 0 bases outside the gene matches. The full variable domain, with the rest looked up from reference TRBV29-1 and TRBJ1-1, is SAVISQKPSRDICQRGTSLTIQCQVDSQVTMMFWYRQQPGQSLTLIATANQGSEATYESGFVIDKFPISRPNLTFSTLTVSNMSPEDSSIYLCSVEQGANTEAFFGQGTRLTVV.

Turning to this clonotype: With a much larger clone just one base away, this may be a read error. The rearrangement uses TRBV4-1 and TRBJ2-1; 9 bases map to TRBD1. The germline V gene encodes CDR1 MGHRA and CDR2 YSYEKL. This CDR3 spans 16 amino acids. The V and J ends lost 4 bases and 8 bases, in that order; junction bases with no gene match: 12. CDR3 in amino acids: CASSPSPGQGIYEQFF. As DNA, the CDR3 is TGCGCCAGCAGCCCCTCCCCGGGACAGGGTATATATGAGCAGTTCTTC.

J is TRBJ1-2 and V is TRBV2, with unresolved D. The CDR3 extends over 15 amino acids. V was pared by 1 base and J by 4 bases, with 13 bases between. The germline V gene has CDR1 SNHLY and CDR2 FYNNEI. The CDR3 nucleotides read TGTGCCAGCAGTGAAGGTTCAGGCGTCCCCTATGGCTACACCTTC. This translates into CASSEGSGVPYGYTF.

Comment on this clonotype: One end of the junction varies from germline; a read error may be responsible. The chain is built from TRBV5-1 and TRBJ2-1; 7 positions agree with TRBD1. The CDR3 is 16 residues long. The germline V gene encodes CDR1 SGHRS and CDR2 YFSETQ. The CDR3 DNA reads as TGCGCCAGCAGCTGGACAGGAGCTAGCTCCTGCAATGAGCAGTTCTTC. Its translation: CASSWTGASSCNEQFF.

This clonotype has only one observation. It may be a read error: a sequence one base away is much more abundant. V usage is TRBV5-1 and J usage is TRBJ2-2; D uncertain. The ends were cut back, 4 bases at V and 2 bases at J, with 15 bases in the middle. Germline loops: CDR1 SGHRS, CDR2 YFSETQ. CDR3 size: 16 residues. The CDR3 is CASSTTSRSNTGELFF. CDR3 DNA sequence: TGCGCCAGCAGCACCACCAGCCGCAGTAACACCGGGGAGCTGTTTTTT.

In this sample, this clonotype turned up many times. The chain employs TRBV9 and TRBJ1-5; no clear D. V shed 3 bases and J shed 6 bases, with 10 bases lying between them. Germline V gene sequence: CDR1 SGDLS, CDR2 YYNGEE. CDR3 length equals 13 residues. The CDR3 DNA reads TGTGCCAGCAGCGCTGGGGAGAGTCAGCCCCAGCATTTT. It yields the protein CASSAGESQPQHF.